This T cell receptor (beta chain) was sequenced during a study of beta chain features in type 1 diabetes. Sequenced material consisted of expressed TCRB transcripts (all of the isolated RNA was reverse transcribed). TCRdb's copy holds only in-frame clones and misses some; the assay was immunoSEQ multiplex PCR. The sample shows about 400,000 clones, approximately 12% of them seen only once. The CDR3 sequence is 13 residues long. V lost 5 bases, J lost 1 base, and 0 bases stayed unmatched. The germline gives CDR1 LGHNA, CDR2 YSLEER. Study outcomes and limitations: Possibly, sequencing cDNA over-represented cells that had high TCR expression levels.

In this sample, this clone turned up many times. The antigen remains unidentified. This clonotype originated in a man aged 18 to 30 in good health. The rearrangement joins TRBV4-3 to TRBJ2-3; 7 nucleotides align to TRBD2. The material sequenced was naive CD4+ T cells from blood. The CDR3 DNA sequence: TGCGCCAGCAGCACTAGCGGCACAGATACGCAGTATTTT. This gives the protein CASSTSGTDTQYF.